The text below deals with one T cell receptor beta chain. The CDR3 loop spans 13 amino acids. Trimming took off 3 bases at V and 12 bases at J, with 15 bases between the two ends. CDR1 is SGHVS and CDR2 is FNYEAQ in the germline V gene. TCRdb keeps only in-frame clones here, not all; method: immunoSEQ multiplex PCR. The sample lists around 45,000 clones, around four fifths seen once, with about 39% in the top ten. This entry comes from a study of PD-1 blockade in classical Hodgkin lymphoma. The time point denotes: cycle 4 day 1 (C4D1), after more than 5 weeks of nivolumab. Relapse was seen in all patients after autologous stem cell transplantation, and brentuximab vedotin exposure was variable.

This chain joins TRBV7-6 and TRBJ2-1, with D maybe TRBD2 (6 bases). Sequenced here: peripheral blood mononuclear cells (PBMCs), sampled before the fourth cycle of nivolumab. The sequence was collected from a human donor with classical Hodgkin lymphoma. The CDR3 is CASSFQGGDGQFF. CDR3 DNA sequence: TGTGCCAGCAGCTTTCAGGGAGGCGACGGGCAGTTCTTC.